This is a list of T cell receptor beta chains from one sample in a study of T cells in Graves' hyperthyroidism and ophthalmopathy. TCRdb independently ran MiXCR on the multiplex PCR reads; one entry per CDR3 protein. The sample lists 550,000 to 850,000 distinct CDR3 sequences, approximately 19% occurring once. Sample: blood. Receptor source: a woman aged 50 to 60 with Graves' hyperthyroidism that later progressed to Graves' ophthalmopathy. CDR3s include the opening cysteine and the closing phenylalanine or tryptophan. Each record gives: V gene, D gene, J gene, clone size, CDR3 protein, CDR3 DNA. D genes are given only for firm matches. Some rows have no size entry. The others give once, few or many, or a class for an expanded clone.

>TRBV27|.|TRBJ1-2|few
CASSLSPGPYGYTF
TGTGCCAGCAGTTTAAGTCCGGGCCCCTATGGCTACACCTTC
>TRBV2|TRBD1|TRBJ2-7|many
CASSEPGQEQYF
TGTGCCAGCAGTGAGCCGGGACAGGAGCAGTACTTC
>TRBV4-2|TRBD1|TRBJ1-1|few
CATGSLSTGTVGTEAFF
TGTGCCACCGGGAGTTTGTCGACAGGGACGGTAGGCACTGAAGCTTTCTTT
>TRBV19|.|TRBJ1-6|few
CASSTRQPVSLHF
TGTGCCAGTAGCACCCGACAGCCCGTATCCCTCCACTTT
>TRBV18|.|TRBJ2-3|many
CASSPRSDGSTDTQYF
TGTGCCAGCTCACCCAGATCGGACGGTAGCACAGATACGCAGTATTTT
>TRBV5-6|.|TRBJ1-5|few
CASSLGSHQPQHF
TGTGCCAGCAGCTTGGGTTCCCATCAGCCCCAGCATTTT
>TRBV3-1|.|TRBJ2-7|many
CASSQVVSYEQYF
TGTGCCAGCAGCCAAGTTGTTTCCTACGAGCAGTACTTC
>TRBV3-1|.|TRBJ1-1|many
CASSRHLMNTEAFF
TGTGCCAGCAGCCGACACTTAATGAACACTGAAGCTTTCTTT
>TRBV12-3/TRBV12-4|TRBD1|TRBJ2-7|many
CASSTSPGGRGRGEQYF
TGTGCCAGCAGTACTTCCCCAGGCGGTAGGGGGCGCGGAGAGCAGTACTTC
>TRBV6-1|.|TRBJ1-1|many
CASSAKMNTEAFF
TGTGCCAGCAGTGCCAAAATGAACACTGAAGCTTTCTTT
>TRBV6-9|.|TRBJ1-2|.
CASSYLGARGAQAIYYGYTF
TGTGCCAGCAGTTATTTGGGCGCTCGGGGGGCGCAAGCTATCTACTATGGCTACACCTTC
>TRBV18|.|TRBJ2-3|.
CASSPPFSTDTQYF
TGTGCCAGCTCACCACCGTTCAGCACAGATACGCAGTATTTT